One and the same sample provided the 18 T cell receptor beta chains below, sequenced in a study of early T cells in non-severe SARS-CoV-2 infection (dated by TCRdb to the early 2020s). Preparation of the library involved 5' RACE. The instrument given in TCRdb is NextSeq 500. The public reads were run again by TCRdb, first through fastp at Q25 and then through MiXCR, and only productive beta chains were kept. Rows matching on CDR3 protein sequence are summarized as one entry with the most common DNA and genes. This sample gives tens of thousands of distinct CDR3 sequences in total; roughly 12% of them show up just once. The ten largest clones represent around 4.7% of the sample. Material for sequencing was whole blood. The receptor set was obtained from an adult who was a healthcare worker with PCR-confirmed SARS-CoV-2 infection or an uninfected control (not recorded which).

In its sample, this clonotype was seen many times. J is TRBJ1-1 and V is TRBV6-2 or TRBV6-3, with no clear D. The CDR3 has 13 residues. Trimming cost V 3 bases and J 1 base, with 6 bases left between them. The germline V gene encodes CDR1 MNHEY and CDR2 SVGEGT. CDR3 bases: TGTGCCAGCAGTTATCCCAGGAACACTGAAGCTTTCTTT. Translated: CASSYPRNTEAFF.

J is TRBJ2-7 and V is TRBV5-1; the match to TRBD1 covers 7 bases. Germline V gene sequence: CDR1 SGHRS, CDR2 YFSETQ. The J segment lost 4 bases and the V segment lost 2 bases, leaving 3 bases of the junction unmatched. The CDR3 is 13 residues long. The CDR3 sequence is CASSFDRVYEQYF. The CDR3 DNA follows: TGCGCCAGCAGCTTTGACAGGGTTTACGAGCAGTACTTC.

This clonotype has at least ten counts. The genes are TRBV28 and TRBJ2-1; weak D call: TRBD1 (6 bases). CDR3 length: 15 amino acids. V was clipped by 6 bases and J by 1 base, with 13 bases between them. Germline values: CDR1 MDHEN, CDR2 SYDVKM. As DNA, the CDR3 is TGTGCCAGCAGGCACACAGGGAAGTCCTACAATGAGCAGTTCTTC. Encoded protein: CASRHTGKSYNEQFF.

The V call is TRBV29-1, the J call TRBJ2-2, with D possibly being TRBD1 or TRBD2 (5 bases each). CDR1 is SQVTM and CDR2 is ANQGSEA in the germline V gene. This CDR3 spans 13 amino acids. Deletions cut 8 bases from V and 0 bases from J, with 10 bases between. CDR3 sequence reads: CSLGDANTGELFF. DNA for the CDR3: TGCAGCTTGGGGGATGCGAACACCGGGGAGCTGTTTTTT.

This clonotype was found many times. The chain employs TRBV18 and TRBJ2-1; D might be TRBD2 (6 bases). Per germline, CDR1 KGHSH and CDR2 LQKENI. The CDR3 contains 16 residues. V shed 2 bases and J shed 0 bases, with 11 bases lying between them. CDR3 sequence (DNA): TGTGCCAGCTCACCAGGTGCGGGGAGCTCCTACAATGAGCAGTTCTTC. This codes for CASSPGAGSSYNEQFF.

The J gene is TRBJ2-3, the V gene TRBV20-1, with D possibly TRBD1 on 5 matching bases. CDR3 length: 14 amino acids. Germline CDR1 and CDR2: DFQATT and SNEGSKA (reference sequence). CDR3 DNA: TGCAGCCCCACGAAAAAAGGGGGCACAGATACGCAGTATTTT. Protein: CSPTKKGGTDTQYF.

This clonotype was seen repeatedly, ten times or more. The chain recombines TRBV2 with TRBJ2-4, with D possibly TRBD2 on 6 matching bases. Germline-derived CDR1 and CDR2 are SNHLY and FYNNEI. The ends were cut back, 8 bases at V and 0 bases at J, with 11 bases in the middle. The CDR3 consists of 14 residues. In DNA form, the CDR3 reads TGTGCCAGCGGGGGGAGACTAGCCAAAAACATTCAGTACTTC. Residues: CASGGRLAKNIQYF. The full variable domain, its missing parts supplied by reference TRBV2 and TRBJ2-4, is EPEVTQTPSHQVTQMGQEVILRCVPISNHLYFYWYRQILGQKVEFLVSFYNNEISEKSEIFDDQFSVERPDGSNFTLKIRSTKLEDSAMYFCASGGRLAKNIQYFGAGTRLSVL.

The V and J genes are TRBV6-1 and TRBJ2-6, with D possibly TRBD1 on 5 matching bases. CDR1 and CDR2 from the germline V gene are MNHNS and SASEGT. Trimming shortened V by 7 bases and J by 0 bases, and 16 bases separated the two germline ends. The CDR3 loop spans 17 amino acids. The CDR3 reads CASTRDSIISGANVLTF. In DNA form, the CDR3 reads TGTGCCAGCACCCGAGACAGCATTATCTCTGGGGCCAACGTCCTGACTTTC.

The V gene is TRBV27, the J gene TRBJ1-2; D unclear. Per germline, CDR1 MNHEY and CDR2 SMNVEV (reference sequence). Trimming stripped 5 bases from V and 10 bases from J, with 14 bases between. The CDR3 extends over 12 amino acids. CDR3 DNA sequence: TGTGCCAGCAGTACTCTAGGAAGTGACTACACCTTC. Protein product: CASSTLGSDYTF.

The CDR3 bases are TGTGCCAGCAGTTACGGTCGAACCGGGACAGGGACGCAAGAGACCCAGTACTTC. Residues: CASSYGRTGTGTQETQYF. The chain uses TRBV6-2 or TRBV6-3 and TRBJ2-5; 9 bases line up with TRBD1. In germline, CDR1 is MNHEY, CDR2 SVGEGT. This CDR3 spans 18 amino acids. V lost 2 bases to trimming and J lost 2 bases; unmatched junction nucleotides: 12.

This clonotype was observed a handful of times. The J gene is TRBJ2-2, the V gene TRBV7-2; D unresolved. V lost 2 bases to trimming and J lost 3 bases, with 4 bases between them. CDR3 length: 13 residues. Germline-derived CDR1 and CDR2 are SGHTA and FQGNSA. CDR3 in amino acids: CASSLSHTGELFF. The CDR3 region has the DNA TGTGCCAGCAGCTTATCCCACACCGGGGAGCTGTTTTTT.

This clonotype was observed at least ten times. The V call is TRBV10-3, the J call TRBJ1-2; the D gene is possibly TRBD1 (6 bases). Germline V gene lookup returns CDR1 ENHRY and CDR2 SYGVKD. The CDR3 contains 14 residues. The V end lost 4 bases, the J end lost 4 bases, and 13 bases lay between the germline ends. The CDR3 DNA reads TGTGCCATCAGTGTTGGGGGCACGGGCTATGGCTACACCTTC. Translated, it gives CAISVGGTGYGYTF.

The chain joins TRBV24-1 to TRBJ1-1; D is unresolved. The CDR3 extends over 12 amino acids. Trimming removed 12 bases at V and 3 bases at J, with 13 bases between. Germline CDR1 is KGHDR and CDR2 is SFDVKD. Here the CDR3 reads CAGRDKHTEAFF. The CDR3 DNA reads as TGTGCCGGCCGAGACAAGCACACTGAAGCTTTCTTT.

This clonotype was detected many times. The J gene is TRBJ1-1, the V gene TRBV21-1. TRBV21-1 is given as a pseudogene. The length of the CDR3 is 13 residues. The CDR3 loop reads CASSLVKNTEAFF. The CDR3 DNA reads TGTGCCAGCAGTCTAGTTAAGAACACTGAAGCTTTCTTT.

This clonotype was detected many times. V is TRBV27 and J is TRBJ2-7; D remains unclear. The germline V and J ends were trimmed by 8 bases and 4 bases, with 18 bases remaining between them. This CDR3 has 14 residues. The V gene's germline CDR1 is MNHEY and CDR2 SMNVEV (reference sequence). CDR3 coding DNA: TGTGCCAGCGGCTTGAAGCCAGCTGGATACGAGCAGTACTTC. Translating it yields CASGLKPAGYEQYF.

The table lists this clonotype with many counts. The V call is TRBV30, the J call TRBJ2-5, with TRBD1 matching over 7 bases. The J segment lost 1 base and the V segment lost 0 bases, leaving 5 bases of the junction unmatched. The CDR3 runs to 15 residues. Germline CDR1 GTSNPN, CDR2 SVGIG (reference sequence). For the CDR3, the DNA is TGTGCCTGGAGTGTCTACAGGGGTCCCCAAGAGACCCAGTACTTC. The encoded protein is CAWSVYRGPQETQYF.

This chain connects TRBV20-1 to TRBJ2-1; D might be TRBD1 (6 bases). This CDR3 comprises 12 residues. V was trimmed by 5 bases and J by 6 bases, leaving 11 bases between them. Germline CDR1 and CDR2: DFQATT and SNEGSKA (reference sequence). The CDR3 loop reads CSAFQGGNEQFF. The CDR3 coding sequence is TGCAGTGCTTTCCAAGGGGGCAATGAGCAGTTCTTC.

This clonotype was seen more than once but under ten times. The rearrangement links TRBV6-1 to TRBJ2-2; no clear D gene. V lost 5 bases, J lost 6 bases, and 19 bases lay in between. From germline, CDR1 is MNHNS and CDR2 SASEGT. This CDR3 region has 16 residues. The CDR3 protein is CASSFQGSSLSGELFF. The DNA of the CDR3 is TGTGCCAGCAGTTTTCAAGGAAGCAGTCTGTCCGGGGAGCTGTTTTTT.